These 18 T cell receptor beta chains were sequenced from one sample in a study of blood T cells in healthy people across ages. A J-beta primer mix and a sample-barcoded 5' primer were used in a second PCR of about 7 to 12 cycles. MiXCR, applied by TCRdb to the 5' RACE reads, yields one record per CDR3 protein. The sample yields more than 650,000 distinct CDR3 sequences, approximately 22% seen once. The sequencing input was blood. Receptor source: a man between 65 and 85 years old in good health.

The chain joins TRBV7-2 to TRBJ2-3; a possible D gene is TRBD1 (6 bases). The CDR3 is made up of 15 amino acids. Germline lookup yields CDR1 SGHTA and CDR2 FQGNSA. Trimming cost V 4 bases and J 2 bases, with 13 bases left between them. CDR3 coding DNA: TGTGCCAGCAGCTCCCAGACAGGACCCACAGATACGCAGTATTTT. It yields the protein CASSSQTGPTDTQYF.

The rearrangement joins TRBV9 to TRBJ2-5, with unresolved D. The J call may be mistaken, given a closer DNA end match to TRBJ2-1. The CDR3 is made up of 11 amino acids. Germline-derived CDR1 and CDR2 are SGDLS and YYNGEE. CDR3 DNA: TGTGCCAGCAGCGTTGGACCGACGCAGTTCTTC. Translating gives CASSVGPTQFF.

The V and J genes are TRBV12-3 or TRBV12-4 and TRBJ2-4, with D tentatively TRBD1 or TRBD2 (6 bases each). Trimming stripped 4 bases from V and 8 bases from J, with 12 bases between. The CDR3 contains 13 residues. In DNA, the CDR3 is TGTGCCAGCAGTTCAGGGGAGGACGACATTCAGTACTTC. Residues: CASSSGEDDIQYF.

The V gene is TRBV6-1, the J gene TRBJ1-1, with TRBD1 as a possible D gene (5 bases). The CDR3 spans 15 residues. Trimming removed 11 bases from V and 4 bases from J, with 23 bases in between. Germline V gene data show CDR1 as MNHNS and CDR2 as SASEGT. The CDR3 loop reads CAARKIDSLPTEAFF. The DNA for the CDR3 is TGTGCCGCCCGAAAGATTGACAGCCTCCCCACTGAAGCTTTCTTT.

This clonotype was seen only a few times. At one end the junction does not follow the germline gene, possibly because of a read error. This sequence joins TRBV4-3 and TRBJ1-6, with D uncertain. This CDR3 has 13 amino acids. Germline loops: CDR1 LGHNA, CDR2 YSLEER. CDR3 sequence: CAGSRTFNSPLHF. The CDR3 bases are TGCGCCGGCAGCCGGACGTTCAATTCACCCCTCCACTTT.

The gene calls are TRBV20-1 and TRBJ2-1, with a weak D call TRBD2 (6 bases). Germline V gives CDR1 DFQATT, CDR2 SNEGSKA (reference sequence). The CDR3 is made up of 16 amino acids. The V end lost 1 base, the J end lost 12 bases, and 25 bases lay between the germline ends. CDR3 nucleotide sequence: TGCAGTGCTAGAGCCCGTTTGTGGGAAGCGGGCGAGGTGCAGTTCTTC. Protein: CSARARLWEAGEVQFF.

The table lists this clonotype with a few counts. The J gene is TRBJ2-4, the V gene TRBV6-1; possible D gene TRBD1, 5 bases. Trimming pared 1 base from V and 3 bases from J, leaving 7 bases between. This CDR3 comprises 14 residues. Germline V lookup: CDR1 MNHNS, CDR2 SASEGT. CDR3 sequence: CASSEGQGKNIQYF. DNA of the CDR3: TGTGCCAGCAGTGAAGGGCAGGGCAAAAACATTCAGTACTTC.

This clonotype was detected only once. V is TRBV7-2 and J is TRBJ2-3; 8 bases match TRBD2. V gave up 5 bases and J gave up 1 base; unmatched junction bases: 8. Per the germline V gene, CDR1 is SGHTA and CDR2 is FQGNSA. The length of the CDR3 is 16 residues. The CDR3 region is CASSIGAGGGTDTQYF. The DNA of the CDR3 is TGTGCCAGCAGCATAGGGGCGGGGGGTGGCACAGATACGCAGTATTTT.

This chain connects TRBV5-1 to TRBJ2-6; the D gene is possibly TRBD1 (5 bases). Germline-derived CDR1 and CDR2 are SGHRS and YFSETQ. This CDR3 is built from 16 residues. Deletions cut 1 base from V and 2 bases from J, with 10 bases between. The DNA for the CDR3 is TGCGCCAGCAGCTTGACAGGTAGTGCTGGGGCCAACGTCCTGACTTTC. Amino acid sequence: CASSLTGSAGANVLTF.

This clonotype was seen more than once but under ten times. The chain joins TRBV14 to TRBJ2-3, with D possibly TRBD1 on 5 matching bases. Germline V gives CDR1 SGHDN, CDR2 FVKESK. The V gene lost 1 base and the J gene lost 4 bases, with 15 bases spanning the gap. This CDR3 spans 16 amino acids. The CDR3 coding sequence is TGTGCCAGCAGCCAAGCTTATGGACACCCTCCAGATACGCAGTATTTT. Amino acids: CASSQAYGHPPDTQYF.

This clonotype was seen a handful of times. The gene calls are TRBV5-1 and TRBJ2-3, with TRBD2 matching 10 bases. The CDR3 has 17 amino acids. V lost 2 bases to trimming and J lost 4 bases; unmatched junction nucleotides: 10. CDR1 and CDR2 (germline): SGHRS, YFSETQ. CDR3 DNA: TGCGCCAGCAGCTTCTCCGGGACTAGCGCTTCGGCAGATACGCAGTATTTT. This codes for CASSFSGTSASADTQYF. The variable domain in full, completed from reference TRBV5-1 and TRBJ2-3, reads KAGVTQTPRYLIKTRGQQVTLSCSPISGHRSVSWYQQTPGQGLQFLFEYFSETQRNKGNFPGRFSGRQFSNSRSEMNVSTLELGDSALYLCASSFSGTSASADTQYFGPGTRLTVL.

The table lists this clonotype with a few counts. The chain is built from TRBV24-1 and TRBJ2-6, with 7 bases aligning to TRBD1. Germline-derived CDR1 and CDR2 are KGHDR and SFDVKD. The CDR3 length is 15 residues. Trimming took 4 bases from V and 2 from J; bases not matched to a gene: 1. The CDR3 DNA follows: TGTGCCACCAGTGACGGACAGGCTGGGGCCAACGTCCTGACTTTC. It yields the protein CATSDGQAGANVLTF.

This clonotype was counted a few times. This chain connects TRBV4-1 to TRBJ2-5; a weak D match, TRBD2 (6 bases). CDR3 length: 15 residues. The V gene lost 4 bases and the J gene lost 2 bases, with 14 bases spanning the gap. In germline, CDR1 is MGHRA, CDR2 YSYEKL. In DNA form, the CDR3 reads TGCGCCAGCAGCCGGGGACTTGGCTTACAAGAGACCCAGTACTTC. Its protein is CASSRGLGLQETQYF.

This clonotype was observed a handful of times. The V gene is TRBV29-1, the J gene TRBJ2-2, with D hard to call. The V and J ends lost 4 bases and 0 bases respectively, with 9 bases between them. The CDR3 loop spans 14 amino acids. Germline V gene lookup returns CDR1 SQVTM and CDR2 ANQGSEA. This CDR3 reads CSVAWSTNTGELFF. The CDR3 coding sequence is TGCAGCGTTGCCTGGAGTACGAACACCGGGGAGCTGTTTTTT.

This chain uses TRBV20-1 with TRBJ2-1, with TRBD2 as a possible D gene (6 bases). The germline CDR1 and CDR2 sequences are DFQATT and SNEGSKA (reference sequence). Deletions cut 3 bases from V and 5 bases from J, with 11 bases between. This CDR3 region has 13 residues. CDR3 nucleotide sequence: TGCAGTGCTAGGGACTACGGCAACAATGAGCAGTTCTTC. It specifies CSARDYGNNEQFF.

This clonotype was seen at least ten times. CDR3 protein: CASSTTTGLNGYTF. DNA of the CDR3: TGTGCCAGCAGTACCACGACAGGGCTAAATGGCTACACCTTC. J is TRBJ1-2 and V is TRBV27, with TRBD1 matching over 7 bases. CDR3 length equals 14 residues. Germline V gene data show CDR1 as MNHEY and CDR2 as SMNVEV (reference sequence). V trimming: 5 bases; J trimming: 6 bases; junction bases outside the gene matches: 9.

The rearrangement links TRBV11-2 to TRBJ2-3; no definite D call. The CDR3 length is 12 residues. The ends were cut back, 5 bases at V and 7 bases at J, with 10 bases in the middle. Per germline, CDR1 SGHAT and CDR2 FQNNGV. The CDR3 DNA is TGTGCCAGCAGCGCTTTCAGGAATACGCAGTATTTT. Protein sequence: CASSAFRNTQYF.

The sample holds a few counts of this clonotype. The chain employs TRBV7-3 and TRBJ2-1; TRBD2 matches at 9 bases. The CDR3 is made up of 16 amino acids. The germline V gene has CDR1 SGHTA and CDR2 FQGTGA. The trim removed 5 bases at V and 0 bases at J, leaving 5 bases unmatched. The CDR3 DNA follows: TGTGCCAGCAGCCCTAATAGCGGGAGCTCCTACAATGAGCAGTTCTTC. As protein: CASSPNSGSSYNEQFF.